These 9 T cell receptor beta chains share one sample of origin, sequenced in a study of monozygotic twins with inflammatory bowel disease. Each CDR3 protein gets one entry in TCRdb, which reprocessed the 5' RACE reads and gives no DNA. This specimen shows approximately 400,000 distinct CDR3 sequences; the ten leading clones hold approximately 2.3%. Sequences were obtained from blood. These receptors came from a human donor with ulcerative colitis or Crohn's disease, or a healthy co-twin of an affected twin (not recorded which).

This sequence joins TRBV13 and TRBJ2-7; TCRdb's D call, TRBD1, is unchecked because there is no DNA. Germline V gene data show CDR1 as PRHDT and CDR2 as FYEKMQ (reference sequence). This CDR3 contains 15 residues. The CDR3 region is CASSLHGGREYEQYF. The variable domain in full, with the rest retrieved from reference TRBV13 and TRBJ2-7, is AAGVIQSPRHLIKEKRETATLKCYPIPRHDTVYWYQQGPGQDPQFLISFYEKMQSDKGSIPDRFSAQQFSDYHSELNMSSLELGDSALYFCASSLHGGREYEQYFGPGTRLTVT.

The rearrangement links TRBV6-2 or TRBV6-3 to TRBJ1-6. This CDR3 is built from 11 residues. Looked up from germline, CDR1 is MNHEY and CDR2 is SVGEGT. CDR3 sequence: CAASGNSPLHF.

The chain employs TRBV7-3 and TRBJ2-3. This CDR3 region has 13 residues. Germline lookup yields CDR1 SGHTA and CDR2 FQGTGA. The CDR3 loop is CASSLMVTDTQYF.

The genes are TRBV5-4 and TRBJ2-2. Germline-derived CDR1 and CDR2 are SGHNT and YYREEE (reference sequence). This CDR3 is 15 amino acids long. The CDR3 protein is CASSLESGNTGELFF.

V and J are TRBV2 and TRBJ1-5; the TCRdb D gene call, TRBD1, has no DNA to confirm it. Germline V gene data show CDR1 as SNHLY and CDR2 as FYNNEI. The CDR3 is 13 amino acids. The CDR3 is CASKGGSNQPQHF.

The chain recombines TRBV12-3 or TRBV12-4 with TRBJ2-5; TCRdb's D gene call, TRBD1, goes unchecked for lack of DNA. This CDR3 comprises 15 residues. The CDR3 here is CASSLLGGFQETQYF.

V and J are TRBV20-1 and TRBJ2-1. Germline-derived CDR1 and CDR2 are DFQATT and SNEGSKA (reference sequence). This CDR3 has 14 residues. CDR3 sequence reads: CSARGRSSYNEQFF.

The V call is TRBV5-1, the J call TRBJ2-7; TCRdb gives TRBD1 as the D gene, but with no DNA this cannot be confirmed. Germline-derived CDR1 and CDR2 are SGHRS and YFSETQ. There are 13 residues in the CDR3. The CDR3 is CASSTDSLYEQYF.

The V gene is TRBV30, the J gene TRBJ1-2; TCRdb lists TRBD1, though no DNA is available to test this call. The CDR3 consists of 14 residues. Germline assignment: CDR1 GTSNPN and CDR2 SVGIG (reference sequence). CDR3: CAWSSGGRHYGYTF.